Listed below are T cell receptor beta chains from one sample, sequenced in a study of shared T cell receptors in the human thymus. The table came from immunoSEQ multiplex PCR; TCRdb's copy has only in-frame clones and leaves some out. This sample has about 610,000 clones, with approximately 88% found just once. The data also belong to a second study, concerning human thymus T cells.

The material sequenced was thymocytes. The receptors come from a boy younger than two with a congenital heart defect. Both conserved end residues are part of each CDR3. A D gene is named only where the DNA matches it firmly. Size values are once, few and many counts, or a class for expanded clones, and some rows have none.

J: TRBJ2-6
D: TRBD1
V: TRBV28
length: 15
size: few
CDR3: CASAQGAPGANVLTF
DNA: TGTGCCAGCGCACAGGGGGCGCCTGGGGCCAACGTCCTGACTTTC

J: TRBJ2-3
D: TRBD2
V: TRBV14
length: 17
size: .
CDR3: CASSQAPPQRETDTQYF
DNA: TGTGCCAGCAGCCAAGCGCCCCCTCAGCGGGAGACAGATACGCAGTATTTT

J: TRBJ2-1
D: TRBD2
V: TRBV10-3
length: 18
size: once
CDR3: CAISESGAAGGSYNEQFF
DNA: TGTGCCATCAGTGAGTCCGGTGCGGCGGGAGGATCCTACAATGAGCAGTTCTTC

J: TRBJ2-7
D: TRBD2
V: TRBV19
length: 15
size: .
CDR3: CASSIDPGRAYEQYF
DNA: TGTGCCAGTAGTATAGATCCCGGGAGGGCCTACGAGCAGTACTTC

J: TRBJ2-3
D: .
V: TRBV6-4
length: 14
size: .
CDR3: CASSRTVDTDTQYF
DNA: TGTGCCAGCAGTCGGACAGTGGACACAGATACGCAGTATTTT

J: TRBJ2-7
D: TRBD1
V: TRBV5-5
length: 14
size: .
CDR3: CASSHGTGAYEQYF
DNA: TGTGCCAGCAGCCACGGGACAGGAGCCTACGAGCAGTACTTC

J: TRBJ1-1
D: .
V: TRBV4-3
length: 15
size: few
CDR3: CASSQGARPNTEAFF
DNA: TGCGCCAGCAGCCAAGGGGCCAGACCAAACACTGAAGCTTTCTTT

J: TRBJ2-7
D: TRBD2
V: TRBV30
length: 16
size: .
CDR3: CAWKSSGSYLPYEQYF
DNA: TGTGCCTGGAAGTCTAGCGGGAGTTATCTCCCCTACGAGCAGTACTTC

J: TRBJ2-7
D: TRBD1
V: TRBV7-9
length: 19
size: .
CDR3: CASSLDADRVGRGSYEQYF
DNA: TGTGCCAGCAGCTTAGATGCGGACAGGGTCGGAAGAGGCTCCTACGAGCAGTACTTC

J: TRBJ2-7
D: .
V: TRBV6-4
length: 16
size: .
CDR3: CASSDFYEGVRYEQYF
DNA: TGTGCCAGCAGTGACTTCTACGAGGGAGTTCGCTACGAGCAGTACTTC

J: TRBJ2-3
D: .
V: TRBV6-5
length: 16
size: .
CDR3: CASSYSGFQGTDTQYF
DNA: TGTGCCAGCAGTTACTCGGGCTTCCAGGGCACAGATACGCAGTATTTT

J: TRBJ2-2
D: .
V: TRBV2
length: 11
size: .
CDR3: CASSVTGELFF
DNA: TGTGCCAGCAGTGTAACCGGGGAGCTGTTTTTT

J: TRBJ2-7
D: TRBD1
V: TRBV30
length: 16
size: .
CDR3: CAWRARDRPSVDEQYF
DNA: TGTGCCTGGAGGGCCCGGGACAGGCCGTCGGTGGACGAGCAGTACTTC

J: TRBJ2-3
D: TRBD2
V: TRBV27
length: 17
size: .
CDR3: CASSIPGTSGSTDTQYF
DNA: TGTGCCAGCAGTATACCCGGGACTAGCGGGAGCACAGATACGCAGTATTTT

J: TRBJ1-5
D: .
V: TRBV15
length: 19
size: .
CDR3: CATSRGGARVRYSNQPQHF
DNA: TGTGCCACCAGCAGGGGGGGGGCTCGCGTGAGGTATAGCAATCAGCCCCAGCATTTT

J: TRBJ2-3
D: .
V: TRBV4-1
length: 16
size: .
CDR3: CASSQNYGTGTDTQYF
DNA: TGCGCCAGCAGCCAAAACTACGGCACGGGAACAGATACGCAGTATTTT

J: TRBJ2-1
D: TRBD2
V: TRBV28
length: 17
size: .
CDR3: CASSPPGLALPPNEQFF
DNA: TGTGCCAGCAGTCCTCCGGGACTAGCGCTACCCCCTAATGAGCAGTTCTTC

J: TRBJ1-2
D: .
V: TRBV27
length: 18
size: .
CDR3: CASTHRGAYGTSNYGYTF
DNA: TGTGCCAGCACCCACCGGGGGGCCTACGGGACCTCTAACTATGGCTACACCTTC

J: TRBJ2-7
D: .
V: TRBV7-2
length: 15
size: .
CDR3: CASSLGAGSVCEQYF
DNA: TGTGCCAGCAGCTTAGGGGCAGGGTCAGTTTGCGAGCAGTACTTC

J: TRBJ2-7
D: .
V: TRBV15
length: 14
size: .
CDR3: CATSRDPRGYEQYF
DNA: TGTGCCACCAGCAGAGATCCCCGCGGGTACGAGCAGTACTTC

J: TRBJ2-2
D: .
V: TRBV4-1
length: 22
size: once
CDR3: CASSQDRGREGGMGIVTGELFF
DNA: TGCGCCAGCAGCCAAGATAGGGGCAGGGAGGGGGGAATGGGGATCGTCACCGGGGAGCTGTTTTTT

J: TRBJ1-3
D: TRBD1
V: TRBV5-5
length: 14
size: .
CDR3: CASSWDSRGNTIYF
DNA: TGTGCCAGCAGCTGGGACAGTCGAGGAAACACCATATATTTT

J: TRBJ2-7
D: TRBD2
V: TRBV5-3
length: 13
size: .
CDR3: CASKRLAVYEQYF
DNA: TGTGCCAGTAAACGACTAGCGGTCTACGAGCAGTACTTC

J: TRBJ1-5
D: .
V: TRBV4-3
length: 15
size: few
CDR3: CASSQDSAGYQPQHF
DNA: TGCGCCAGCAGCCAAGATTCGGCAGGCTATCAGCCCCAGCATTTT

J: TRBJ2-1
D: TRBD2
V: TRBV4-2
length: 16
size: few
CDR3: CASSQVGTSGHNEQFF
DNA: TGTGCCAGCAGCCAAGTGGGGACTAGCGGTCACAATGAGCAGTTCTTC

J: TRBJ2-4
D: TRBD2
V: TRBV28
length: 13
size: .
CDR3: CASSGGWENIQYF
DNA: TGTGCCAGCTCGGGGGGTTGGGAAAACATTCAGTACTTC

J: TRBJ2-3
D: TRBD2
V: TRBV15
length: 15
size: .
CDR3: CASLAGEEGADTQYF
DNA: TGTGCCAGCTTAGCGGGAGAAGAAGGGGCAGATACGCAGTATTTT

J: TRBJ2-7
D: TRBD1
V: TRBV7-3
length: 18
size: .
CDR3: CASSPGGAAEVPGREQYF
DNA: TGTGCCAGCAGCCCAGGGGGAGCCGCGGAGGTGCCTGGGCGGGAGCAGTACTTC

J: TRBJ2-5
D: .
V: TRBV5-4
length: 18
size: .
CDR3: CASSPRGAPGSGVETQYF
DNA: TGTGCCAGCAGCCCGCGAGGGGCTCCCGGGAGTGGGGTAGAGACCCAGTACTTC

J: TRBJ2-1
D: TRBD2
V: TRBV6-1
length: 14
size: .
CDR3: CASNSGRYYNEQFF
DNA: TGTGCCAGTAATAGCGGGAGGTACTACAATGAGCAGTTCTTC

J: TRBJ2-7
D: TRBD2
V: TRBV29-1
length: 14
size: .
CDR3: CSVEGTSGNYEQYF
DNA: TGCAGCGTTGAAGGGACTAGCGGGAATTACGAGCAGTACTTC

J: TRBJ2-7
D: .
V: TRBV4-3
length: 18
size: .
CDR3: CASSQERPSRRAPYEQYF
DNA: TGCGCCAGCAGCCAAGAGCGCCCTTCGAGGCGGGCGCCCTACGAGCAGTACTTC

J: TRBJ2-7
D: TRBD1
V: TRBV19
length: 15
size: .
CDR3: CASSFGTGGMYEQYF
DNA: TGTGCCAGTAGTTTCGGGACAGGGGGTATGTACGAGCAGTACTTC

J: TRBJ2-7
D: TRBD2
V: TRBV4-2
length: 17
size: .
CDR3: CASSPFRTSGGPYEQYF
DNA: TGTGCCAGCAGCCCTTTTCGGACTAGCGGGGGACCCTACGAGCAGTACTTC

J: TRBJ2-7
D: .
V: TRBV29-1
length: 15
size: .
CDR3: CSVGGKMARGNEQYF
DNA: TGCAGCGTTGGCGGTAAAATGGCCAGGGGTAACGAGCAGTACTTC

J: TRBJ2-7
D: TRBD2
V: TRBV28
length: 13
size: .
CDR3: CASITSGSYEQYF
DNA: TGTGCCAGCATTACTAGCGGGAGTTACGAGCAGTACTTC

J: TRBJ2-5
D: .
V: TRBV5-4
length: 14
size: .
CDR3: CASSLGRYQETQYF
DNA: TGTGCCAGCAGCTTGGGGCGGTACCAAGAGACCCAGTACTTC

J: TRBJ2-3
D: TRBD2
V: TRBV27
length: 17
size: .
CDR3: CASSPGLAGGQADTQYF
DNA: TGTGCCAGCAGTCCGGGACTAGCGGGAGGGCAGGCAGATACGCAGTATTTT

J: TRBJ2-7
D: TRBD2
V: TRBV10-2
length: 15
size: .
CDR3: CASSAGLADLYEQYF
DNA: TGCGCCAGCAGTGCGGGGCTAGCGGACCTCTACGAGCAGTACTTC

J: TRBJ1-5
D: .
V: TRBV4-1
length: 18
size: .
CDR3: CASSQDHGGDEGNQPQHF
DNA: TGCGCCAGCAGCCAAGACCACGGGGGGGATGAAGGCAATCAGCCCCAGCATTTT

J: TRBJ2-3
D: .
V: TRBV9
length: 16
size: .
CDR3: CASSELAPSLTDTQYF
DNA: TGTGCCAGCAGTGAACTCGCTCCTTCCCTCACAGATACGCAGTATTTT

J: TRBJ2-2
D: .
V: TRBV18
length: 17
size: .
CDR3: CASSPRSQGSGTGELFF
DNA: TGTGCCAGCTCACCACGCTCCCAGGGTTCCGGCACCGGGGAGCTGTTTTTT

J: TRBJ1-1
D: .
V: TRBV6-5
length: 15
size: .
CDR3: CASSYITTGNTEAFF
DNA: TGTGCCAGCAGTTACATTACGACGGGGAACACTGAAGCTTTCTTT

J: TRBJ2-1
D: .
V: TRBV6-1
length: 14
size: once
CDR3: CASSEGAPGNEQFF
DNA: TGTGCCAGCAGTGAAGGGGCCCCAGGAAATGAGCAGTTCTTC

J: TRBJ2-3
D: TRBD2
V: TRBV15
length: 18
size: .
CDR3: CATSTGWLAGGPTDTQYF
DNA: TGTGCCACCAGCACCGGGTGGTTAGCGGGAGGCCCCACAGATACGCAGTATTTT

J: TRBJ2-3
D: .
V: TRBV19
length: 14
size: once
CDR3: CASSMRRAPDTQYF
DNA: TGTGCCAGTAGTATGAGGAGGGCCCCAGATACGCAGTATTTT

J: TRBJ2-3
D: .
V: TRBV28
length: 15
size: .
CDR3: CASRLQGTITDTQYF
DNA: TGTGCCAGCAGGCTCCAGGGGACAATCACAGATACGCAGTATTTT

J: TRBJ1-3
D: .
V: TRBV7-2
length: 17
size: .
CDR3: CASSLARQGSSGNTIYF
DNA: TGTGCCAGCAGCTTAGCGCGTCAGGGGAGCTCTGGAAACACCATATATTTT

J: TRBJ1-5
D: .
V: TRBV19
length: 14
size: .
CDR3: CASSIPGGREPQHF
DNA: TGTGCCAGTAGTATACCCGGGGGGAGGGAACCCCAGCATTTT

J: TRBJ2-2
D: .
V: TRBV10-3
length: 12
size: .
CDR3: CAMKSPPGELFF
DNA: TGTGCCATGAAGAGCCCGCCCGGGGAGCTGTTTTTT

J: TRBJ2-6
D: TRBD1
V: TRBV7-8
length: 17
size: few
CDR3: CASSLGGQAGGANVLTF
DNA: TGTGCCAGCAGCTTAGGTGGACAGGCTGGCGGGGCCAACGTCCTGACTTTC

J: TRBJ2-1
D: TRBD2
V: TRBV14
length: 18
size: .
CDR3: CASSPHLGAGGPSNEQFF
DNA: TGTGCCAGCAGCCCCCACCTCGGGGCGGGAGGGCCGAGCAATGAGCAGTTCTTC